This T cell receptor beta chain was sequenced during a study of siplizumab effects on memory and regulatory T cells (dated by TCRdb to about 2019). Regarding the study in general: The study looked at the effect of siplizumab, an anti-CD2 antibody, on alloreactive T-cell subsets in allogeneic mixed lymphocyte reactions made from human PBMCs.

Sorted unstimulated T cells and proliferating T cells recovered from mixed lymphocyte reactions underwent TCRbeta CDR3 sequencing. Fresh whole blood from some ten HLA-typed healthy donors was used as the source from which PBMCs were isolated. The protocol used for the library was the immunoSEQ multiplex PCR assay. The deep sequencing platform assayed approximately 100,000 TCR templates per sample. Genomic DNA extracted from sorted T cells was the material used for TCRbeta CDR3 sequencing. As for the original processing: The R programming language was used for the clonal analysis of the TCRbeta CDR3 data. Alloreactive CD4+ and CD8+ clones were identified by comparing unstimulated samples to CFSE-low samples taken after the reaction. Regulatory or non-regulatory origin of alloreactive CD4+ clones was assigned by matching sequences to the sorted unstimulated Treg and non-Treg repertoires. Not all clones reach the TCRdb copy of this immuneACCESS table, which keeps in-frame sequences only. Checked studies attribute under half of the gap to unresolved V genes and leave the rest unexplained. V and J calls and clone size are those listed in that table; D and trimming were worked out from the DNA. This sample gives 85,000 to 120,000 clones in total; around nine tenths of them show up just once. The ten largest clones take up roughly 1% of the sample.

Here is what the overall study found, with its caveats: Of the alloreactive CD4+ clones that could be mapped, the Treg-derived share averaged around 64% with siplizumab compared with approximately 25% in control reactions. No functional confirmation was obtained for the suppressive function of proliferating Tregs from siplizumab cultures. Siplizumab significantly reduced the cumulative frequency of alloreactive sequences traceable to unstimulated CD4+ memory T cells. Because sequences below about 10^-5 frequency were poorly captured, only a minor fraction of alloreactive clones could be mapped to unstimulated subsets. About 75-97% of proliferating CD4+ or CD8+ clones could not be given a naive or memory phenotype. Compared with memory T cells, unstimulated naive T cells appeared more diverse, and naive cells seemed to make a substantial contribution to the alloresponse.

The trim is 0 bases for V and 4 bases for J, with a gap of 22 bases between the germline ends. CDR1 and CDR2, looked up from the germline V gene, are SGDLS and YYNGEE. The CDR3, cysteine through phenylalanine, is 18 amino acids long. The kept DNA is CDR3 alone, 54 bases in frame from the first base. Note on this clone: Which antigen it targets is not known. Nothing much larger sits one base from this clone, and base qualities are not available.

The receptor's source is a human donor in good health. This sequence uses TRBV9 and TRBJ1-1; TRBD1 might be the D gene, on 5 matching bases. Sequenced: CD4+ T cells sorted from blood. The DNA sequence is TGTGCCAGCAGCGTAGATCCCCCGGGGATGAGCGGGGGCACTGAAGCTTTCTTT. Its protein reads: CASSVDPPGMSGGTEAFF.